The 3 T cell receptor beta chains below come from one sample, sequenced in a study of CD8 T cells in ankylosing spondylitis. These receptors' targets are unknown. In TCRdb, the 5' RACE reads were re-called with MiXCR into one record per CDR3 protein. Here the sample spans hundreds of thousands of distinct CDR3 sequences, about 24% being singletons. Study-level points and caveats: Ankylosing spondylitis blood appeared to carry a characteristic TCR beta motif of roughly eight highly homologous variants.

Sequences were obtained from blood, either unsorted or a sorted T cell fraction (not recorded which). Receptor source: a male donor with ankylosing spondylitis.

This clonotype occurred many times. This chain joins TRBV27 and TRBJ2-1; D is unclear. The CDR3 has 15 residues. Trimming pared 6 bases from V and 0 bases from J, leaving 12 bases between. The V gene's germline CDR1 is MNHEY and CDR2 SMNVEV (reference sequence). CDR3 region: CASRLGGSSYNEQFF. The CDR3 coding sequence is TGTGCCAGCAGGCTGGGCGGCAGCTCCTACAATGAGCAGTTCTTC.

The chain is built from TRBV7-8 and TRBJ2-5, with D perhaps TRBD2 (7 bases). This CDR3 has 16 residues. V lost 7 bases and J 4 bases, leaving 22 bases between the germline ends. Germline V CDR1 and CDR2: SGHVS, FQNEAQ. This CDR3 is CASIRGAHPDGETQYF. CDR3 sequence (DNA): TGTGCCAGCATCCGGGGGGCCCACCCCGATGGAGAGACCCAGTACTTC.

This clonotype has only a few counts. The J gene is TRBJ1-6, the V gene TRBV12-3 or TRBV12-4, with D hard to call. The germline V and J ends were trimmed by 3 bases and 9 bases, with 9 bases remaining between them. CDR3 length equals 13 residues. CDR3: CASSLSRSSPLHF. The CDR3 DNA follows: TGTGCCAGCAGTTTGAGTCGGAGTTCACCCCTCCACTTT.